This passage covers 16 T cell receptor beta chains from one sample sequenced in a study of human T cells and chemical hapten exposure. The time point: pre-sensitization, week 0. The treatment was: therapeutic diphenylcyclopropenone sensitization with weekly scalp DPC. TCRdb recomputed calls from the RACE reads with MiXCR, one row per CDR3 protein. The sample lists fewer than 200,000 distinct CDR3 sequences, more than 25% occurring once. The sample consisted of whole blood, taken in connection with sensitization to the hapten diphenylcyclopropenone (DPC). The receptors were sampled from a woman aged 30 to 39 with alopecia areata. Some clones in this sample may be carry-over from other donors' samples.

This clonotype has only a few counts. This rearrangement joins TRBV18 to TRBJ1-3, with no clear D. Germline V gene data show CDR1 as KGHSH and CDR2 as LQKENI. V was shortened by 4 bases and J by 2 bases, with 12 bases between the two germline ends. The CDR3 spans 15 residues. The CDR3 DNA reads TGTGCCAGCTCACGCCAATTGCGGGCTGGAAACACCATATATTTT. Its translation is CASSRQLRAGNTIYF. Using reference TRBV18 and TRBJ1-3 for the parts outside the CDR3, the full variable domain is NAGVMQNPRHLVRRRGQEARLRCSPMKGHSHVYWYRQLPEEGLKFMVYLQKENIIDESGMPKERFSAEFPKEGPSILRIQQVVRGDSAAYFCASSRQLRAGNTIYFGEGSWLTVV.

The chain combines TRBV10-3 with TRBJ1-2; D unclear. Germline V gene lookup returns CDR1 ENHRY and CDR2 SYGVKD. Trimming cost V 0 bases and J 8 bases, with 16 bases left between them. This CDR3 spans 15 amino acids. The CDR3 DNA reads TGTGCCATCAGTGAGTCTAGGACGAGGGAAGGCGGCTACACCTTC. This codes for CAISESRTREGGYTF.

This clonotype was found a few times. The rearrangement joins TRBV29-1 to TRBJ2-7, with unresolved D. The CDR3 contains 12 residues. Germline CDR1 reads SQVTM; CDR2 reads ANQGSEA. The ends were cut back, 1 base at V and 2 bases at J, with 6 bases in the middle. CDR3 residues: CSVEGATYEQYF. In nucleotides, the CDR3 is TGCAGCGTTGAAGGAGCAACCTACGAGCAGTACTTC.

This clonotype came up a few times. This sequence joins TRBV12-5 and TRBJ2-2; TRBD1 is a possible D gene (6 bases). CDR3 length: 13 amino acids. Germline V gene sequence: CDR1 LGHNT, CDR2 FRNRAP. V was clipped by 3 bases and J by 4 bases, with 6 bases between them. CDR3 in DNA: TGTGCTAGTGGTTTACAGGGCACCGGGGAGCTGTTTTTT. Residues: CASGLQGTGELFF.

The J gene is TRBJ2-1, the V gene TRBV6-2 or TRBV6-3; D gene uncertain. The CDR3 is made up of 14 amino acids. CDR1 is MNHEY, CDR2 SVGEGT, per germline. Deletions cut 1 base from V and 10 bases from J, with 14 bases between. As DNA, the CDR3 is TGTGCCAGCAGTTACTGGGCAGGCTCCGACGAGCAGTTCTTC. It encodes CASSYWAGSDEQFF.

The J gene is TRBJ2-1, the V gene TRBV19; possibly TRBD1 or TRBD2 for D (5 bases each). The V end lost 0 bases, the J end lost 5 bases, and 11 bases lay between the germline ends. Looked up from germline, CDR1 is LNHDA and CDR2 is SQIVND (reference sequence). This CDR3 has 15 amino acids. The CDR3, as DNA: TGTGCCAGTAGTATAGACGGGACGCTTGACAATGAGCAGTTCTTC. Translated, it gives CASSIDGTLDNEQFF.

The chain combines TRBV6-2 or TRBV6-3 with TRBJ1-6; 9 nucleotides agree with TRBD1. The CDR3 is 15 residues long. The trim removed 5 bases at V and 8 bases at J, leaving 7 bases unmatched. The germline V gene has CDR1 MNHEY and CDR2 SVGEGT. The chain's CDR3 is CASSDRTGVYSPLHF. The CDR3 DNA follows: TGTGCCAGCAGTGACCGGACAGGGGTCTATTCACCCCTCCACTTT.

CDR3 DNA sequence: TGTGCCAGCAGCCAGGCAACTCGAGATACGCAGTATTTT. It specifies CASSQATRDTQYF. The chain links TRBV3-1 to TRBJ2-3; no definite D call. In germline, CDR1 is LGHDT, CDR2 YNNKEL (reference sequence). V was clipped by 3 bases and J by 5 bases, with 9 bases between them. The CDR3 is 13 amino acids.

This clonotype was seen at least ten times. The chain couples TRBV12-3 or TRBV12-4 to TRBJ2-1; D is unclear. The V and J ends lost 8 bases and 7 bases respectively, with 12 bases between them. The CDR3 has 12 residues. CDR3 DNA: TGTGCCAGCTGCCTTAGGTGGAATGAGCAGTTCTTC. Encoded protein: CASCLRWNEQFF.

The chain combines TRBV7-2 with TRBJ2-1, with D unresolved. The V and J ends lost 2 bases and 9 bases respectively, with 8 bases between them. Germline values: CDR1 SGHTA, CDR2 FQGNSA. CDR3 length: 12 residues. CDR3 DNA sequence: TGTGCCAGCAGCTTAAATCCCCGTGAGCAGTTCTTC. This codes for CASSLNPREQFF.

The V and J genes are TRBV7-2 and TRBJ1-4; a weak D match, TRBD1 (6 bases). CDR1 is SGHTA and CDR2 is FQGNSA in the germline V gene. Trimming stripped 1 base from V and 7 bases from J, with 13 bases between. The CDR3 consists of 15 residues. CDR3 nucleotides: TGTGCCAGCAGCTTAGTAGGGGGGGCTAGTGAAAAACTGTTTTTT. This encodes CASSLVGGASEKLFF. The variable domain in full, with the rest retrieved from reference TRBV7-2 and TRBJ1-4, is GAGVSQSPSNKVTEKGKDVELRCDPISGHTALYWYRQSLGQGLEFLIYFQGNSAPDKSGLPSDRFSAERTGGSVSTLTIQRTQQEDSAVYLCASSLVGGASEKLFFGSGTQLSVL.

This chain uses TRBV28 with TRBJ2-2; D is uncertain. CDR1 is MDHEN, CDR2 SYDVKM, per germline. Trimming pared 7 bases from V and 1 base from J, leaving 10 bases between. This CDR3 is built from 14 residues. The CDR3 DNA follows: TGTGCCAGCATCTTGGGTCAGAACACCGGGGAGCTGTTTTTT. Protein: CASILGQNTGELFF.

The chain combines TRBV29-1 with TRBJ2-1; 11 bases align to TRBD2. Germline V gene data show CDR1 as SQVTM and CDR2 as ANQGSEA. CDR3 length equals 16 residues. Germline trimming cut 7 bases from V and 0 bases from J; bases unmatched to any gene: 8. The CDR3 DNA follows: TGCAGCGGGGCTAGCGGGGGGCAAAGCTCCTACAATGAGCAGTTCTTC. It is translated as CSGASGGQSSYNEQFF.

The chain has TRBV4-3 and TRBJ2-1; 9 bases match TRBD2. This CDR3 contains 17 residues. CDR1 and CDR2 from the germline V gene are LGHNA and YSLEER. The junction had 11 bases not matched to a gene; V was cut back by 1 base and J by 7 bases. The CDR3, as DNA: TGCGCCAGCAGCCAAGCCTTGGCGGGGGGGAATCCAAATGAGCAGTTCTTC. Translated, it gives CASSQALAGGNPNEQFF.

This sequence joins TRBV7-2 and TRBJ2-1, with 8 bases aligning to TRBD2. The CDR3 spans 15 residues. V dropped 6 bases and J dropped 3; count of bases not matched to a gene: 7. The germline V gene encodes CDR1 SGHTA and CDR2 FQGNSA. The CDR3 bases are TGTGCCAGCAGGCAGGGACTAGTGGACTACAATGAGCAGTTCTTC. The encoded protein is CASRQGLVDYNEQFF.

The rearrangement joins TRBV28 to TRBJ1-5; D is possibly TRBD1 (5 bases). Trimming shortened V by 4 bases and J by 11 bases, and 12 bases separated the two germline ends. This CDR3 is built from 12 residues. Germline-derived CDR1 and CDR2 are MDHEN and SYDVKM. The CDR3 region is CASSWGRETQHF. In nucleotides, the CDR3 is TGTGCCAGCAGTTGGGGCCGGGAGACCCAGCATTTT.